A single sample is the source of the 4 T cell receptor beta chains below, sequenced in a study of gammadelta T cells during hepatitis C antiviral therapy. Using about 24-32 PCR cycles, TRG and TRD CDR3 amplicons were generated. Sorted cells provided mRNA, which was converted into cDNA. TCRdb analysed the reads with MiXCR anew, one entry per CDR3 protein. The listing records about a dozen distinct CDR3 sequences. The time point here: therapy week 4. Noted treatment: sofosbuvir plus ledipasvir, interferon-free. The sample in question was gamma-delta T cells from peripheral blood, obtained at week 4 of direct-acting antiviral therapy. The receptors originated from an adult with chronic hepatitis C.

About this clonotype itself: With the library built for gamma chains, this beta chain is off target and its frequency is not meaningful. The chain couples TRBV6-5 to TRBJ2-3; 8 positions agree with TRBD1. This CDR3 has 13 amino acids. Trimming at V came to 4 bases and at J to 8 bases, leaving 5 bases not matched to a gene. In germline, CDR1 is MNHEY, CDR2 SVGAGI. CDR3 amino acids: CASSSPGGFTQYF. As DNA, the CDR3 is TGTGCCAGCAGTTCCCCAGGGGGCTTTACGCAGTATTTT.

Of note for this clonotype: Since the library was made to target gamma chains, this beta chain is a stray read and its abundance is not meaningful. The V gene is TRBV7-3, the J gene TRBJ2-2; 12 bases agree with TRBD1. CDR3 size: 15 residues. With 2 bases clipped from V and 7 bases from J, the junction kept 2 bases outside the gene matches. Germline lookup yields CDR1 SGHTA and CDR2 FQGTGA. The CDR3 DNA is TGTGCCAGCAGCTTAGGGACAGGGGGCCACGGGGAGCTGTTTTTT. This encodes CASSLGTGGHGELFF.

With regard to this clonotype: Since it is a stray read in a library aimed at gamma chains, this beta chain has a size that is not meaningful. The chain combines TRBV20-1 with TRBJ1-5, with D maybe TRBD1 (5 bases). Trimming took off 3 bases at V and 9 bases at J, with 15 bases between the two ends. CDR3 length equals 13 residues. Looked up from germline, CDR1 is DFQATT and CDR2 is SNEGSKA (reference sequence). The CDR3 nucleotides read TGCAGTGCTAGCACAGGTTGGGATCGGCCCCAGCATTTT. Its protein product is CSASTGWDRPQHF.

For this clonotype: Because the library targeted gamma chains, this beta chain is an off-target read whose size means little. The chain carries TRBV20-1 and TRBJ2-2; a possible D gene is TRBD1 (5 bases). Germline V gene sequence: CDR1 DFQATT, CDR2 SNEGSKA (reference sequence). Trimming cost V 3 bases and J 0 bases, with 11 bases left between them. The CDR3 extends over 15 amino acids. The CDR3 protein is CSASHRISNTGELFF. DNA of the CDR3: TGCAGTGCTAGTCACAGGATCTCGAACACCGGGGAGCTGTTTTTT.